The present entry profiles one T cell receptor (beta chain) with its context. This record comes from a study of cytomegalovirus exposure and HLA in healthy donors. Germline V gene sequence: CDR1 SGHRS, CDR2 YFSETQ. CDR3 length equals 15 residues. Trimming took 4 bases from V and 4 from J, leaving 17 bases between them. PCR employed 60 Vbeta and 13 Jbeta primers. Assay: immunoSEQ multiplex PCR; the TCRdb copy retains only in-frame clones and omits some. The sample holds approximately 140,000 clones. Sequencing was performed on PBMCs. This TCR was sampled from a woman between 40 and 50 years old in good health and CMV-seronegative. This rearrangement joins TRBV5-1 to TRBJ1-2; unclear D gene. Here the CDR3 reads CASSAGVGESYGYTF. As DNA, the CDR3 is TGCGCCAGCAGCGCGGGAGTGGGTGAGTCCTATGGCTACACCTTC.